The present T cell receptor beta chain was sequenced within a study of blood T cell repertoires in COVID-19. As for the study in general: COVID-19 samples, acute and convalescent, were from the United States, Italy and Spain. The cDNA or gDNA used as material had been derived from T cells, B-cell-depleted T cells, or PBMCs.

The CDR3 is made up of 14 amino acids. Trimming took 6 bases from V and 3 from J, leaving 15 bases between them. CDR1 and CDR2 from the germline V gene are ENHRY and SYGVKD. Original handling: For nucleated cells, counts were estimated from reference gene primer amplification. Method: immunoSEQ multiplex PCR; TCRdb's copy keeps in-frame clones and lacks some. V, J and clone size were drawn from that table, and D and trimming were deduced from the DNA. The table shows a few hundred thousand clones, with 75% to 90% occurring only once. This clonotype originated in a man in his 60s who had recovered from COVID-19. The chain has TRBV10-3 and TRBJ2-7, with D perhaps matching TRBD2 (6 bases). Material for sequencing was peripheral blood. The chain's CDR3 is CAIRPSGSIYEQYF. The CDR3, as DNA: TGTGCCATCAGACCGTCCGGGAGTATCTACGAGCAGTACTTC.